The clone carrying this T cell receptor (beta chain) showed up just a few times. The record originates from a study of patients and donors after allogeneic stem cell transplantation. The V gene's germline CDR1 is MNHEY and CDR2 SVGAGI. CDR3 size: 16 residues. V was pared by 3 bases and J by 1 base, with 14 bases between. Each CDR3 protein is one row after TCRdb ran MiXCR on the RT-PCR reads. The sample comprises fewer than 180,000 distinct CDR3 sequences, roughly 35% of which are singletons, and 40% to 55% rests with the top ten. Sequencing used blood, either unsorted or a sorted T cell fraction (not recorded which). This chain connects TRBV6-5 to TRBJ2-3; TRBD2 might be the D (6 bases). The sequence derives from a human donor who was either an allogeneic HSCT recipient or a stem cell or donor lymphocyte infusion donor (not recorded which). It is not recorded whose cells these are; they may come from a transplant donor. The CDR3 reads CASSYGGIPGTDTQYF. CDR3 DNA: TGTGCCAGCAGTTATGGGGGGATCCCGGGCACAGATACGCAGTATTTT.